The TCR beta chain under discussion was sequenced for a study of T cell responses to AZD1222 COVID-19 vaccine. Generated by immunoSEQ multiplex PCR, the TCRdb table keeps only in-frame clones and is missing some. The data contain some 200,000 clones, about nine tenths of them singletons. With respect to this clone: Its antigen remains unknown.

The CDR3 runs to 16 residues. Germline CDR1 and CDR2: ENHRY and SYGVKD. The V end lost 6 bases, the J end lost 0 bases, and 14 bases lay between the germline ends. Notes on the study in general: Spike-specific TCR breadth rose after two AZD1222 doses, and depth rose as well. There were mostly white British donors and more females than males, and clonal diversity was possibly underestimated. Per reports, nearly half of all spike-specific TCRs target regions that are unmutated in variants. Repertoires were collected only later (after the peak T cell response had occurred).

This clonotype was sampled from an adult who received the AZD1222 COVID-19 vaccine. Here the sequenced sample was peripheral blood, taken 28 days after the second AZD1222 dose. The rearrangement links TRBV10-3 to TRBJ2-2, with D uncertain. The CDR3 loop reads CAIRGNLVANTGELFF. The DNA of the CDR3 is TGTGCCATCAGGGGCAACCTGGTGGCGAACACCGGGGAGCTGTTTTTT.